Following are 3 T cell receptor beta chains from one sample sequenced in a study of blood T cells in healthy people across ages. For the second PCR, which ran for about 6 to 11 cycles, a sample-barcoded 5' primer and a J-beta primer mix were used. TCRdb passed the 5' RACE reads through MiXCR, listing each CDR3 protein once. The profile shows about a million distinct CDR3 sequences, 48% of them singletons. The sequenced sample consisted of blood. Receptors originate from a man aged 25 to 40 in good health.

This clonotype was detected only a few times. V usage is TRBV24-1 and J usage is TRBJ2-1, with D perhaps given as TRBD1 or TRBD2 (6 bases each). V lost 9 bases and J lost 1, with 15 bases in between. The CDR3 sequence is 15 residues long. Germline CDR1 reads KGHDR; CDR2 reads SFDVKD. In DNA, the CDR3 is TGTGCCACCGGTATCGAGGGGGGTTCCTACAATGAGCAGTTCTTC. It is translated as CATGIEGGSYNEQFF.

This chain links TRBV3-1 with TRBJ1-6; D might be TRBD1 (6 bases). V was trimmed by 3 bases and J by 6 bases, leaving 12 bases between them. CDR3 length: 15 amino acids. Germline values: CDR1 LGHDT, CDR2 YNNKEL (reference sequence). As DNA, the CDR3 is TGTGCCAGCAGCCAGGGTCCACAGGGTAATTCACCCCTCCACTTT. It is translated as CASSQGPQGNSPLHF.

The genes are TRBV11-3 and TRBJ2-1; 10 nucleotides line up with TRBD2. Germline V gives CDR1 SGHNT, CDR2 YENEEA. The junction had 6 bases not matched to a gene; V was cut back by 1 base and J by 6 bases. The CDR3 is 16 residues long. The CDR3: CASSLVSGGALNEQFF. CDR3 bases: TGTGCCAGCAGCTTAGTCAGCGGGGGGGCGCTCAATGAGCAGTTCTTC.